This entry lists 6 T cell receptor beta chains sequenced from one sample in a study of identical twins. In TCRdb, the 5' RACE reads were re-called with MiXCR into one record per CDR3 protein. The sample carries hundreds of thousands of distinct CDR3 sequences, over 20% recorded once. These data also featured in a second study, about T cells expressing NK-cell markers.

The sequenced material came from PBMCs. Receptor source: a woman between 18 and 29 years old in good health.

There are a few counts of this clonotype. The chain combines TRBV11-2 with TRBJ2-3; D ambiguous. Germline V gene data show CDR1 as SGHAT and CDR2 as FQNNGV. Trimming stripped 2 bases from V and 3 bases from J, with 12 bases between. This CDR3 is built from 15 residues. This chain's CDR3 is CASSLISSLTDTQYF. CDR3 bases: TGTGCCAGCAGCTTAATTAGCAGTTTAACAGATACGCAGTATTTT.

This clonotype has only one observation. The chain combines TRBV2 with TRBJ2-3; either TRBD1 or TRBD2 may supply D (6 bases each). CDR3 length: 13 amino acids. Trimming removed 10 bases at V and 4 bases at J, with 15 bases between. CDR1 and CDR2 (germline): SNHLY, FYNNEI. In DNA, the CDR3 is TGTGCCACTCTGGGGGGCACAGCAGATACGCAGTATTTT. Translated: CATLGGTADTQYF.

DNA for the CDR3: TGCGCCAGCAGCTTGAGCCCAGGAGGAAACACCATATATTTT. Protein product: CASSLSPGGNTIYF. The chain carries TRBV5-1 and TRBJ1-3; no definite D call. Looked up from germline, CDR1 is SGHRS and CDR2 is YFSETQ. This CDR3 is 14 amino acids long. The germline V and J ends were trimmed by 1 base and 4 bases, with 9 bases remaining between them.

The chain recombines TRBV5-1 with TRBJ2-7; TRBD1 agrees at 9 bases. V lost 4 bases and J lost 3; bases outside the gene matches: 5. The CDR3 has 14 amino acids. Germline CDR1 SGHRS, CDR2 YFSETQ. This CDR3 reads CASSNRDRVYEQYF. The CDR3 bases are TGCGCCAGCAGCAACCGGGACAGGGTCTACGAGCAGTACTTC.

This clonotype was detected once. The chain couples TRBV6-2 or TRBV6-3 to TRBJ2-1; maybe TRBD2 (6 bases). CDR1 is MNHEY, CDR2 SVGEGT, per germline. This CDR3 comprises 16 residues. Trimming pared 1 base from V and 1 base from J, leaving 11 bases between. This CDR3 is CASSYLTRGSYNEQFF. Here the CDR3 DNA reads TGTGCCAGCAGTTACTTGACGCGGGGATCCTACAATGAGCAGTTCTTC.

This clonotype was counted between two and nine times. The genes are TRBV5-1 and TRBJ2-1, with TRBD2 matching over 9 bases. The CDR3 is 16 residues long. Germline CDR1 SGHRS, CDR2 YFSETQ. V shed 2 bases, J shed 1 base, and the junction held 4 bases outside the gene matches. CDR3: CASSLYAGGSYNEQFF. The CDR3 DNA is TGCGCCAGCAGCTTATATGCGGGGGGGTCCTACAATGAGCAGTTCTTC.